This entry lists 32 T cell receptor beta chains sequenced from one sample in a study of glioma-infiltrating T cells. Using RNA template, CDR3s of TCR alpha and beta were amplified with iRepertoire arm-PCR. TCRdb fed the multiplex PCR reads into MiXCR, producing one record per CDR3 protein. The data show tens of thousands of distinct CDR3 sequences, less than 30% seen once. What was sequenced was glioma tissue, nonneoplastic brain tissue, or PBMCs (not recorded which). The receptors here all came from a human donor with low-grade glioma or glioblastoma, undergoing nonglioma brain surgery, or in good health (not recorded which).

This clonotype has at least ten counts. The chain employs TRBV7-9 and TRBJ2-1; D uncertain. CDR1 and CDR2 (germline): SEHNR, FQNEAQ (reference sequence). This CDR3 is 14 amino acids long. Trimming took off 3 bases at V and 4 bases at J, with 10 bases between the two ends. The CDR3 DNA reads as TGTGCCAGCAGCTTGACTGCCACATACAATGAGCAGTTCTTC. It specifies CASSLTATYNEQFF.

This chain's CDR3 is CASSPGTVGNTIYF. The CDR3 DNA follows: TGCGCCAGCAGCCCCGGGACGGTGGGAAACACCATATATTTT. The V and J genes are TRBV5-1 and TRBJ1-3, with a weak D call TRBD1 (5 bases). CDR3 length: 14 amino acids. Looked up from germline, CDR1 is SGHRS and CDR2 is YFSETQ. V was cut by 4 bases and J by 4 bases, with 12 bases left in between. Full variable domain (remainder filled in from reference TRBV5-1 and TRBJ1-3): KAGVTQTPRYLIKTRGQQVTLSCSPISGHRSVSWYQQTPGQGLQFLFEYFSETQRNKGNFPGRFSGRQFSNSRSEMNVSTLELGDSALYLCASSPGTVGNTIYFGEGSWLTVV.

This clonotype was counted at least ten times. The CDR3 spells CSARIPRRGVGTEAFF. The CDR3 DNA reads TGCAGTGCTAGAATTCCTAGACGGGGAGTAGGCACTGAAGCTTTCTTT. The V and J genes are TRBV20-1 and TRBJ1-1; D gene uncertain. Germline-derived CDR1 and CDR2 are DFQATT and SNEGSKA (reference sequence). The CDR3 is made up of 16 amino acids. The V end lost 2 bases, the J end lost 4 bases, and 20 bases lay between the germline ends.

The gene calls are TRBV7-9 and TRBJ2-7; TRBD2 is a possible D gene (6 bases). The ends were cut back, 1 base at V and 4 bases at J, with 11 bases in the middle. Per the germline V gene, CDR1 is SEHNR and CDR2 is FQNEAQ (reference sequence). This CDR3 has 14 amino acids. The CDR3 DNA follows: TGTGCCAGCAGCTTAGGGGGGACTGTTTACGAGCAGTACTTC. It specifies CASSLGGTVYEQYF.

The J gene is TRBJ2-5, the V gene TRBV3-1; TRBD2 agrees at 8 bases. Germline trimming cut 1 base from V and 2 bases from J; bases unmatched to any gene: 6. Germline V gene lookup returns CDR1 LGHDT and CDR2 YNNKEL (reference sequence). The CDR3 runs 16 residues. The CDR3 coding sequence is TGTGCCAGCAGCCAAGGAGTAGCGGGGCGACAAGAGACCCAGTACTTC. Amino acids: CASSQGVAGRQETQYF.

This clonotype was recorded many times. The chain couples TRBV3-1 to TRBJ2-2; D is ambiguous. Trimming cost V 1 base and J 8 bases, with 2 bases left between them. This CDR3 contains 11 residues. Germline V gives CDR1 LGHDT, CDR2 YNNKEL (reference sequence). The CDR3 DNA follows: TGTGCCAGCAGCCAAGTTGGGGAGCTGTTTTTT. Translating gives CASSQVGELFF. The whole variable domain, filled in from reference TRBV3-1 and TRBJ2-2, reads DTAVSQTPKYLVTQMGNDKSIKCEQNLGHDTMYWYKQDSKKFLKIMFSYNNKELIINETVPNRFSPKSPDKAHLNLHINSLELGDSAVYFCASSQVGELFFGEGSRLTVL.

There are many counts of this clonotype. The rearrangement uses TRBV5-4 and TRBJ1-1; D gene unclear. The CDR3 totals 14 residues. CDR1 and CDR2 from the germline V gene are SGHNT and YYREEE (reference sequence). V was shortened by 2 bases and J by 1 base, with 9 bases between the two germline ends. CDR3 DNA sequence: TGTGCCAGCAGCTTATCTAGCAGGAACACTGAAGCTTTCTTT. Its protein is CASSLSSRNTEAFF.

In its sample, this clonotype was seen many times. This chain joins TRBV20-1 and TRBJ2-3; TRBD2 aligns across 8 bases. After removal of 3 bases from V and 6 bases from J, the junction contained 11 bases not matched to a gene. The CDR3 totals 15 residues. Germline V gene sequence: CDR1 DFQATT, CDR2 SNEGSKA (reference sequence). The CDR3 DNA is TGCAGTGCTAGCGGGGGGGCCTCGGGAGCGGATACGCAGTATTTT. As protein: CSASGGASGADTQYF.

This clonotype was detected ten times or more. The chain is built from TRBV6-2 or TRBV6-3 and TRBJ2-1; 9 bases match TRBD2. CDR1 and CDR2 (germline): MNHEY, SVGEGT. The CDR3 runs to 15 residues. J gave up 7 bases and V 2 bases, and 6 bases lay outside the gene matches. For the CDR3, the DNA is TGTGCCAGCAGTTACCGGCGGGAGGGCCGGAATGAGCAGTTCTTC. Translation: CASSYRREGRNEQFF.

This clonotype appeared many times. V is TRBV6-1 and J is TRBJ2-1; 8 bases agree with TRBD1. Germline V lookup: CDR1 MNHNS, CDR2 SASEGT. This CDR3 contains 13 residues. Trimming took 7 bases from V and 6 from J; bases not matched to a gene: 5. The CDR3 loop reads CASNGQGSNEQFF. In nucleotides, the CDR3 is TGTGCCAGCAACGGACAGGGAAGCAATGAGCAGTTCTTC.

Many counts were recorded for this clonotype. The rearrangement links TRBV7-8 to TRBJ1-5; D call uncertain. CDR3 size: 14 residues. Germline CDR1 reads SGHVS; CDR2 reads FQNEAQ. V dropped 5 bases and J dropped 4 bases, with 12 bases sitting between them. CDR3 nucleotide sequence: TGTGCCAGCAGCCGGACGGGAACTAATCAGCCCCAGCATTTT. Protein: CASSRTGTNQPQHF.

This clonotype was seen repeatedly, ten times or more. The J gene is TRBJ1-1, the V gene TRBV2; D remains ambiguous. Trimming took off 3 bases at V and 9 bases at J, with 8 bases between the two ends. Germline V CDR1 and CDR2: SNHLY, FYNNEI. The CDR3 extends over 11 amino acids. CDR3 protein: CASSDPRQAFF. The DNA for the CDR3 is TGTGCCAGCAGTGATCCAAGGCAAGCTTTCTTT.

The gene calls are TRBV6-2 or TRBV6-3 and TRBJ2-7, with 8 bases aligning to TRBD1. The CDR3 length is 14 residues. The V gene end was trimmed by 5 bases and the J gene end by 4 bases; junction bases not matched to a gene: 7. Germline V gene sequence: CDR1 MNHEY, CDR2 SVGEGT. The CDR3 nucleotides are TGTGCCAGCAGTCGGAGACAGGGGTCGTACGAGCAGTACTTC. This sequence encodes CASSRRQGSYEQYF.

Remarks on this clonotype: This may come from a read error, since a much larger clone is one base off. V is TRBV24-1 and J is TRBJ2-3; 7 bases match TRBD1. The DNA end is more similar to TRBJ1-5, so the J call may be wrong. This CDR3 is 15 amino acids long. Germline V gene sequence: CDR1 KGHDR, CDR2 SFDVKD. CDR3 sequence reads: CATSDSTGVTDTQHF. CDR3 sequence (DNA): TGTGCCACCAGTGATTCCACAGGGGTCACAGATACGCAGCATTTT.

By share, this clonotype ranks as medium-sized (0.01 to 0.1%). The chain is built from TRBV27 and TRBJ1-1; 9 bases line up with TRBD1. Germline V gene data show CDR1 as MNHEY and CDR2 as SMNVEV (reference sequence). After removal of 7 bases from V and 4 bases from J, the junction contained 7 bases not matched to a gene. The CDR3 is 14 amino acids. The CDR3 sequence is CASTRTGAATEAFF. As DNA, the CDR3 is TGTGCCAGCACCCGGACAGGGGCGGCCACTGAAGCTTTCTTT.

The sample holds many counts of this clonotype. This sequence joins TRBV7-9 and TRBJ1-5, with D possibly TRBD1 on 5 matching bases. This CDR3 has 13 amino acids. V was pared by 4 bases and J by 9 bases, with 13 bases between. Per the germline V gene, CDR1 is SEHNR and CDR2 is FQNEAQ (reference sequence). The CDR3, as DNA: TGTGCCAGCAGCTCCTCCGGGACGGGGCCCCAGCATTTT. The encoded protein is CASSSSGTGPQHF.

The CDR3 spells CAWSIGGNQPQHF. CDR3 DNA: TGTGCCTGGAGCATAGGGGGTAATCAGCCCCAGCATTTT. V usage is TRBV30 and J usage is TRBJ1-5; D might be TRBD1 (6 bases). The ends were cut back, 3 bases at V and 4 bases at J, with 10 bases in the middle. The CDR3 is made up of 13 amino acids. Germline CDR1 reads GTSNPN; CDR2 reads SVGIG (reference sequence).

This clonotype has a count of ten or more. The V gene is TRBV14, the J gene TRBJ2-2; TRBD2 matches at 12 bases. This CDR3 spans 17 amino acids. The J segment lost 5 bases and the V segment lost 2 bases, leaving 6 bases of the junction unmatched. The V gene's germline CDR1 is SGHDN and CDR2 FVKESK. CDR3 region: CASSQLAGGIRTGELFF. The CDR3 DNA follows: TGTGCCAGCAGCCAACTAGCGGGAGGGATTAGGACCGGGGAGCTGTTTTTT.

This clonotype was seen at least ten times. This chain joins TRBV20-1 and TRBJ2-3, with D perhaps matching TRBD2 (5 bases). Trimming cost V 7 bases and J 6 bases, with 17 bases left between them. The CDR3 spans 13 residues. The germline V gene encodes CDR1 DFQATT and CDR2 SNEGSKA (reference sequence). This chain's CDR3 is CSVPLFTGDTQYF. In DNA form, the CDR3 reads TGCAGTGTCCCCCTATTTACGGGGGATACGCAGTATTTT.

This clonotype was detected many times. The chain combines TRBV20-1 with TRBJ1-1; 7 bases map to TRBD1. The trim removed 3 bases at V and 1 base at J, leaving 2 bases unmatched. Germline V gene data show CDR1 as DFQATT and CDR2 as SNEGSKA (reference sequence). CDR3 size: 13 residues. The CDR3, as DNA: TGCAGTGCTAGGGACAGGACGAACACTGAAGCTTTCTTT. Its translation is CSARDRTNTEAFF.

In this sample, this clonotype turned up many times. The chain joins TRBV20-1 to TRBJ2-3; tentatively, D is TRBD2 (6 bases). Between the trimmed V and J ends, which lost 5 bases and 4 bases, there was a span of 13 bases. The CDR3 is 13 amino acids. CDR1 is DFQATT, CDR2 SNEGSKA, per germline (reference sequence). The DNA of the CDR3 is TGCAGTGCTTTCTCCTCTAGCGCAGATACGCAGTATTTT. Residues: CSAFSSSADTQYF.

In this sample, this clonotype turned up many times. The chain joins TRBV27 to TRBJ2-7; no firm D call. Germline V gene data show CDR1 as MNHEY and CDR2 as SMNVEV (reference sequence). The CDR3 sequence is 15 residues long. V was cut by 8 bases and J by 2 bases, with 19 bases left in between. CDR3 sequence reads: CASASGKRVAYEQYF. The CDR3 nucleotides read TGTGCCAGCGCTTCGGGTAAAAGAGTGGCCTACGAGCAGTACTTC.

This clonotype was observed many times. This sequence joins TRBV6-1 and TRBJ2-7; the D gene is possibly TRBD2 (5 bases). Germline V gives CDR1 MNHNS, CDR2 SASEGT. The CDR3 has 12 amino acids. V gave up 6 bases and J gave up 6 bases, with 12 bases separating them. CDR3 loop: CASSLRRGEQYF. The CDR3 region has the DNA TGTGCCAGCAGCCTACGTCGGGGCGAGCAGTACTTC.

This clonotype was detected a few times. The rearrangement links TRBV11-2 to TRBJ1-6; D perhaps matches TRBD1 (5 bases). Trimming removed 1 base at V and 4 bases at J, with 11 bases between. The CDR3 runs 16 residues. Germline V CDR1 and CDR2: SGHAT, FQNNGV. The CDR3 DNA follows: TGTGCCAGCAGCTTAGGGGCAGGGAATTATAATTCACCCCTCCACTTT. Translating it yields CASSLGAGNYNSPLHF.

CDR3 region: CASSFLSDRNYGYTF. CDR3 in DNA: TGTGCCAGCAGTTTCCTTTCCGACAGGAACTATGGCTACACCTTC. This chain links TRBV5-5 with TRBJ1-2; possibly TRBD1 for D (6 bases). Trimming took off 5 bases at V and 2 bases at J, with 16 bases between the two ends. From germline, CDR1 is SGHKS and CDR2 YYEKEE (reference sequence). This CDR3 has 15 residues.

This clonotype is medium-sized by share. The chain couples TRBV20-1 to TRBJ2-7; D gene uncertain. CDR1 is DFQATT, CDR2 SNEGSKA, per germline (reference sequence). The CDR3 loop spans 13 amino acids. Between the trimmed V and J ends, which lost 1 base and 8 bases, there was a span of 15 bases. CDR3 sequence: CSARGFAFPQQYF. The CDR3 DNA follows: TGCAGTGCTAGAGGGTTCGCATTTCCCCAGCAGTACTTC.

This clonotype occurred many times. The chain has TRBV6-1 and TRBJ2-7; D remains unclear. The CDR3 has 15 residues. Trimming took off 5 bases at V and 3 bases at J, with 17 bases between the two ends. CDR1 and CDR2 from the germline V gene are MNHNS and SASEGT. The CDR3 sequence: CASSNTARPHYEQYF. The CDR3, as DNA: TGTGCCAGCAGTAATACAGCTAGGCCCCACTACGAGCAGTACTTC.

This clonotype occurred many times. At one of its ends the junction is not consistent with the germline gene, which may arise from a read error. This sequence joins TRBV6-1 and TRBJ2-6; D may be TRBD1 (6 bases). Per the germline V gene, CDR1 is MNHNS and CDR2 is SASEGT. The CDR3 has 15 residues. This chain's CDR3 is CASREAGAGANVLTF. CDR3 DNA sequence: TGTGCCAGCAGGGAAGCAGGGGCTGGGGCCAACGTCCTGACTTTC.

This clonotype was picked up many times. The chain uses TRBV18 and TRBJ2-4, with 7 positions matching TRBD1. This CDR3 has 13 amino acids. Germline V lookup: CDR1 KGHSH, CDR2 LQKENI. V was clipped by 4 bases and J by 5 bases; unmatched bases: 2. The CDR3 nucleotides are TGTGCCAGCTCACTTGGACAGGAAAACATTCAGTACTTC. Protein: CASSLGQENIQYF.

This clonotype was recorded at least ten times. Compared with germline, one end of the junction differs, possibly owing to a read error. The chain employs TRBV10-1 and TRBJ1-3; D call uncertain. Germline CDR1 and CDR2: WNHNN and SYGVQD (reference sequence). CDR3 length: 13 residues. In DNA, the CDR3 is TGCGCCAGCACTGAGAGCTCTGGAAACACCATATATTTT. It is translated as CASTESSGNTIYF.

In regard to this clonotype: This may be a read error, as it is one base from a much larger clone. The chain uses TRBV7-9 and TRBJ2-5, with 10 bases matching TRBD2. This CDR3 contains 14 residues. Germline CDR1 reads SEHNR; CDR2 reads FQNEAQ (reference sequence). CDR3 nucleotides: TGTGCCGGCAGCTTAGCGGGAGGAAGGGAGACCCAGTACTTC. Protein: CAGSLAGGRETQYF.

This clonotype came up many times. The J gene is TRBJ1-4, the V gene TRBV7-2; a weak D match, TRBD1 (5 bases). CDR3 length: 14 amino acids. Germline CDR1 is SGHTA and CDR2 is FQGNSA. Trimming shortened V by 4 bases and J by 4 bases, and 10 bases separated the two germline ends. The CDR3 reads CASSWDWDNEKLFF. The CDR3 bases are TGTGCCAGCAGCTGGGACTGGGATAATGAAAAACTGTTTTTT.